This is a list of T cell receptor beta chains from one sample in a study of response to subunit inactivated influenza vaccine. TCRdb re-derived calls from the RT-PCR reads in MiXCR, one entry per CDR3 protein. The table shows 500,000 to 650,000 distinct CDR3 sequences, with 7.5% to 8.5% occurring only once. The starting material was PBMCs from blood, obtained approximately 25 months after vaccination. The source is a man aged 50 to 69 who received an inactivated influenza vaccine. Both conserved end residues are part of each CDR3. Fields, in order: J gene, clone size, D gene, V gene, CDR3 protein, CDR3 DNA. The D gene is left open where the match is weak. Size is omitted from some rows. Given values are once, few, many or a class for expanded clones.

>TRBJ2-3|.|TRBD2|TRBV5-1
CASSFSEAGGTDTQYF
TGCGCCAGCAGCTTCTCGGAGGCGGGGGGCACAGATACGCAGTATTTT
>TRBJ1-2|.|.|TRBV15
CATSRERGYGYTF
TGTGCCACCAGCAGAGAAAGAGGCTATGGCTACACCTTC
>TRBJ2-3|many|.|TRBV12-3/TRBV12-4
CASRPPTGGVADTQYF
TGTGCCAGCAGACCTCCGACAGGAGGAGTCGCAGATACGCAGTATTTT
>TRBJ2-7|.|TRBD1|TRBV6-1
CASRWDSSSYEQYF
TGTGCCAGCAGATGGGACAGTTCCTCCTACGAGCAGTACTTC
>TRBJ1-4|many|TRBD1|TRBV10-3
CASGQGATNEKLFF
TGTGCCAGTGGACAGGGGGCAACTAATGAAAAACTGTTTTTT
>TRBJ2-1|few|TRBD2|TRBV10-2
CASSDWGLAEVGYNEQFF
TGCGCCAGCAGTGATTGGGGACTAGCGGAGGTAGGGTACAATGAGCAGTTCTTC
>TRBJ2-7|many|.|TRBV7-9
CASSPLRAYEDYEQYF
TGTGCCAGCAGCCCCCTGAGGGCTTACGAGGACTACGAGCAGTACTTC
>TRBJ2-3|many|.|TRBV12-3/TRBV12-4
CASSRPGAPDTQYF
TGTGCCAGCAGTCGGCCGGGTGCCCCGGATACGCAGTATTTT
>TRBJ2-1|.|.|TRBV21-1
CASSRQDCSYNEQFF
TGTGCCAGCAGCCGACAGGATTGCTCCTACAATGAGCAGTTCTTC
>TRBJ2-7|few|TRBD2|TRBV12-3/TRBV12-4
CASSLNGGTSYEQYF
TGTGCCAGCAGTTTAAACGGGGGGACCTCCTACGAGCAGTACTTC
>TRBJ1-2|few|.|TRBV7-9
CASSRWDVSIPGYGYTF
TGTGCCAGCAGCCGTTGGGACGTCTCCATTCCCGGCTATGGCTACACCTTC
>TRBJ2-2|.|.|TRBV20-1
CSARGRKMTGELFF
TGCAGTGCTAGAGGCAGGAAGATGACCGGGGAGCTGTTTTTT
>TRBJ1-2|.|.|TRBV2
CASREGKNYGYTF
TGTGCCAGCAGAGAGGGGAAAAACTATGGCTACACCTTC
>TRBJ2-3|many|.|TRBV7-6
CASSLGGILPTDTQYF
TGTGCCAGCAGCTTAGGGGGGATTTTACCCACAGATACGCAGTATTTT
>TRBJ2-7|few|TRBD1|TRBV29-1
CSAGTGDTYEQYF
TGCAGCGCGGGGACAGGGGATACCTACGAGCAGTACTTC
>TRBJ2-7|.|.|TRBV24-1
CATSTSGTPGTYEQYF
TGTGCCACCAGCACTTCGGGGACACCAGGGACCTACGAGCAGTACTTC
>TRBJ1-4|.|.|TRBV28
CASSLRLEKLFF
TGTGCCAGCAGTTTACGTCTGGAAAAACTGTTTTTT
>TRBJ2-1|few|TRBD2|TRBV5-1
CASSLVVGGFDEQFF
TGCGCCAGCAGCTTGGTGGTGGGGGGGTTTGATGAGCAGTTCTTC
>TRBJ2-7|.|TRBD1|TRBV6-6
CASSQQPGQGHF
TGTGCCAGCAGCCAACAGCCGGGACAGGGGCACTTC
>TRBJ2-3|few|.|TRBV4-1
CASSQDERRADSTDTQYF
TGCGCCAGCAGCCAAGATGAACGACGAGCAGATAGCACAGATACGCAGTATTTT
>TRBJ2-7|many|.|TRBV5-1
CASSVGGRTYEQYF
TGCGCCAGCAGCGTGGGTGGCCGTACCTACGAGCAGTACTTC
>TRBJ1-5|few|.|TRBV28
CASSLSLGFQPQHF
TGTGCCAGCAGTTTATCCCTCGGATTTCAGCCCCAGCATTTT
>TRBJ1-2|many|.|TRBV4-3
CASSQDGGAAYGGYTF
TGCGCCAGCAGCCAAGACGGAGGGGCGGCTTATGGTGGCTACACCTTC